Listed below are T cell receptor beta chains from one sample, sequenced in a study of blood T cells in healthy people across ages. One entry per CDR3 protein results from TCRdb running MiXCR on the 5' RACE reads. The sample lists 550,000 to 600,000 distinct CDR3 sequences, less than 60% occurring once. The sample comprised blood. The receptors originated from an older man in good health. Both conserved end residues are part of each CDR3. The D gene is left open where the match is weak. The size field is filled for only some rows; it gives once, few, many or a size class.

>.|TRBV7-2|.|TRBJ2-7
TGTGCCAGCAGCGCCCAAAGGGGGGGGAACGAGCAGTACTTC
CASSAQRGGNEQYF
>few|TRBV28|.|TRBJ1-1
TGTGCCACAATCCGGGGGGTGAACACTGAAGCTTTCTTT
CATIRGVNTEAFF
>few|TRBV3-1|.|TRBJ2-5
TGTGCCAGCAGCCAACGCGGGGACCAAGAGACCCAGTACTTC
CASSQRGDQETQYF
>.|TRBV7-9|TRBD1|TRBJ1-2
TGTGCCAGCAGCCACACAGGGGATCGCTACACCTTC
CASSHTGDRYTF
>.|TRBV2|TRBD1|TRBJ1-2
TGTGCCAGCAGTGAAGGAAGACAGGGAACGAACTATGGCTACACCTTC
CASSEGRQGTNYGYTF
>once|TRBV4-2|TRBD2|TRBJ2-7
TGTGCCAGCAGCCAAGATAGTAGGGCTAGCGGGAACGAGCAGTACTTC
CASSQDSRASGNEQYF
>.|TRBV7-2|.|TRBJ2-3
TGTGCCAGCAGCCCGTGGGGTAGCCGAGGCACAGATACGCAGTATTTT
CASSPWGSRGTDTQYF
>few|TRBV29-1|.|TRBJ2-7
TGCAGCGTTGGAACAGGGCTAAACTCCTACGAGCAGTACTTC
CSVGTGLNSYEQYF
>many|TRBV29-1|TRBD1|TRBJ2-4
TGCAGCGCCGGACAGGGGGACAAAAACATTCAGTACTTC
CSAGQGDKNIQYF
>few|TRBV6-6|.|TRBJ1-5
TGTGCCAGCAGTGACCAAGACGGGAGCAATCAGCCCCAGCATTTT
CASSDQDGSNQPQHF
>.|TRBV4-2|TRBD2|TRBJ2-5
TGTGCCAGCAGCCAAGAAGGAGCGGGAGCAGGAGAGACCCAGTACTTC
CASSQEGAGAGETQYF
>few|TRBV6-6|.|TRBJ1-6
TGTGCCAGCAGTGTCTCGGGGGATTCACCCCTCCACTTT
CASSVSGDSPLHF
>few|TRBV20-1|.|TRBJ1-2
TGCAGTGCCCGCAGGGGCCCCTACTATGGCTACACCTTC
CSARRGPYYGYTF
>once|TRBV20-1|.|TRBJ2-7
TGCAGTGCTCCCGGTGAGAGCTCCTACGAGCAGTACTTC
CSAPGESSYEQYF